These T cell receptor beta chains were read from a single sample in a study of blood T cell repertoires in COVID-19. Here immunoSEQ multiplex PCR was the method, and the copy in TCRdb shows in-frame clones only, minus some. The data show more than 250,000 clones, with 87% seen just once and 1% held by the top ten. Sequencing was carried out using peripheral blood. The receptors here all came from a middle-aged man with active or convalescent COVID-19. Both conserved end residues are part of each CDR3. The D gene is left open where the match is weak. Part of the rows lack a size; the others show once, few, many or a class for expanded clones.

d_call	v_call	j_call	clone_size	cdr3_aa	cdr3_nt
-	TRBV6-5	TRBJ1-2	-	CASSTRTAGGYTF	TGTGCCAGCAGTACGCGGACAGCGGGGGGCTACACCTTC
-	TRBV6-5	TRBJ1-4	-	CASSRQGSTNEKLFF	TGTGCCAGCAGTCGGCAGGGCTCAACTAATGAAAAACTGTTTTTT
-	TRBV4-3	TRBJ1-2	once	CASSQGQGGNYGYTF	TGCGCCAGCAGCCAAGGGCAGGGTGGCAACTATGGCTACACCTTC
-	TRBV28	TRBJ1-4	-	CASRSSPLGAEKLFF	TGTGCCAGCAGATCCTCTCCTCTAGGAGCTGAAAAACTGTTTTTT
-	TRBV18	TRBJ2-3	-	CASSPPGENTQYF	TGTGCCAGCTCCCCTCCGGGGGAGAATACGCAGTATTTT
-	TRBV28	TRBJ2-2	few	CASSLGLLTGVTGELFF	TGTGCCAGCAGTTTAGGCTTATTGACAGGCGTCACCGGGGAGCTGTTTTTT
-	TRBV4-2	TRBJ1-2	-	CASSQVVGARNGYTF	TGTGCCAGCAGCCAAGTAGTGGGGGCGAGGAATGGCTACACCTTC
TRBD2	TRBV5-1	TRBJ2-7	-	CASSLDSGGGKYEQYF	TGCGCCAGCAGCTTAGATAGCGGGGGAGGAAAGTACGAGCAGTACTTC
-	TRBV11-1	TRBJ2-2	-	CASSLYRTGELFF	TGTGCCAGCAGCTTATATAGAACCGGGGAGCTGTTTTTT
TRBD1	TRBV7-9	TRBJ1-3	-	CASSLGGFDRVTGNTIYF	TGTGCCAGCAGCTTAGGGGGATTTGACAGGGTGACTGGAAACACCATATATTTT
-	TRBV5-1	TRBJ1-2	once	CASSWQLDGLYGYTF	TGCGCCAGCAGCTGGCAGCTAGACGGACTCTATGGCTACACCTTC
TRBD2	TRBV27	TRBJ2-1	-	CASRRGLAEPYNEQFF	TGTGCCAGCAGGAGGGGACTAGCGGAACCGTACAATGAGCAGTTCTTC
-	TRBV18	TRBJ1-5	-	CASSPGQSSNQPQHF	TGTGCCAGCTCCCCCGGACAGTCTAGCAATCAGCCCCAGCATTTT
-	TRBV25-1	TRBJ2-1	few	CASSLTRHEQFF	TGTGCCAGCAGTCTAACTAGGCATGAGCAGTTCTTC
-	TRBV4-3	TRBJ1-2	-	CASSREGNQDNYGYTF	TGCGCCAGCAGCCGGGAGGGCAACCAGGATAACTATGGCTACACCTTC
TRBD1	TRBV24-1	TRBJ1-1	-	CATSDSSTGPTEAFF	TGTGCCACCAGTGATTCGTCGACAGGGCCCACTGAAGCTTTCTTT
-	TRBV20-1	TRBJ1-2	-	CSAPSKGGYTF	TGCAGTGCCCCTAGTAAAGGCGGCTACACCTTC
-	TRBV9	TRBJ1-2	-	CASSLSGQTNYGYTF	TGTGCCAGCAGCCTCTCGGGACAAACTAACTATGGCTACACCTTC
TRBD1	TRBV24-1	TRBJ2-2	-	CATRGTGDTGELFF	TGTGCCACCAGGGGGACAGGGGACACCGGGGAGCTGTTTTTT
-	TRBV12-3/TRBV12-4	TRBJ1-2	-	CASSIRGGYTF	TGTGCCAGCAGTATCAGGGGTGGCTACACCTTC